Following are 23 T cell receptor beta chains from one sample sequenced in a study of blood T cells in healthy people across ages. Combining a sample-barcoded 5' primer with a J-beta primer mix, a second PCR ran for about 6 to 12 cycles. One entry per CDR3 protein, called by TCRdb with MiXCR from the 5' RACE reads. The table lists around 650,000 distinct CDR3 sequences, around 38% of them singletons. The sequenced sample was blood. Receptors originate from an elderly man in good health.

This clonotype has just a few counts. The chain recombines TRBV11-1 with TRBJ2-1, with D uncertain. Germline CDR1 is SGHAT and CDR2 is FQDESV (reference sequence). The ends were cut back, 5 bases at V and 0 bases at J, with 11 bases in the middle. The CDR3 loop spans 15 amino acids. DNA for the CDR3: TGTGCCAGCAGCAAGCAGGCGAGCTCCTACAATGAGCAGTTCTTC. This encodes CASSKQASSYNEQFF.

This clonotype was picked up a small number of times. The V call is TRBV6-2 or TRBV6-3, the J call TRBJ1-2; no clear D. Trimming removed 6 bases from V and 5 bases from J, with 19 bases in between. This CDR3 is 15 amino acids long. Per the germline V gene, CDR1 is MNHEY and CDR2 is SVGEGT. The CDR3 nucleotides are TGTGCCAGCAGGAGTCCGTTTCTCCCGCTTTATGGCTACACCTTC. This gives the protein CASRSPFLPLYGYTF.

The chain combines TRBV5-4 with TRBJ1-2; D is unclear. Germline CDR1 and CDR2: SGHNT and YYREEE (reference sequence). This CDR3 contains 14 residues. Trimming removed 0 bases at V and 2 bases at J, with 8 bases between. The CDR3 protein is CASSLAGENYGYTF. The DNA of the CDR3 is TGTGCCAGCAGCTTGGCTGGGGAAAACTATGGCTACACCTTC. Together with reference TRBV5-4 and TRBJ1-2, the CDR3 gives the full variable domain: ETGVTQSPTHLIKTRGQQVTLRCSSQSGHNTVSWYQQALGQGPQFIFQYYREEENGRGNFPPRFSGLQFPNYSSELNVNALELDDSALYLCASSLAGENYGYTFGSGTRLTVV.

This clonotype was found a few times. The chain links TRBV7-2 to TRBJ2-1, with D tentatively TRBD2 (5 bases). Trimming shortened V by 5 bases and J by 6 bases, and 14 bases separated the two germline ends. The CDR3 contains 14 residues. Germline-derived CDR1 and CDR2 are SGHTA and FQGNSA. CDR3 nucleotides: TGTGCCAGCAGCACCCGGACTCCACCCAATGAGCAGTTCTTC. Its protein product is CASSTRTPPNEQFF.

In this sample, this clonotype turned up many times. The chain uses TRBV29-1 and TRBJ2-4; perhaps TRBD1 as D (6 bases). CDR3 length: 14 amino acids. The V end lost 3 bases, the J end lost 10 bases, and 19 bases lay between the germline ends. Germline V gene sequence: CDR1 SQVTM, CDR2 ANQGSEA. Here the CDR3 reads CSVEDSRTHVIQYF. The CDR3 DNA sequence: TGCAGCGTTGAGGACAGCCGAACCCATGTGATTCAGTACTTC. The variable domain in full, completed from reference TRBV29-1 and TRBJ2-4, reads SAVISQKPSRDICQRGTSLTIQCQVDSQVTMMFWYRQQPGQSLTLIATANQGSEATYESGFVIDKFPISRPNLTFSTLTVSNMSPEDSSIYLCSVEDSRTHVIQYFGAGTRLSVL.

In its sample, this clonotype was seen a few times. V gene TRBV5-6 combines with J gene TRBJ2-5; possible D gene TRBD1, 6 bases. The CDR3 is made up of 18 amino acids. CDR1 is SGHDT, CDR2 YYEEEE, per germline. Trimming removed 6 bases at V and 0 bases at J, with 24 bases between. DNA for the CDR3: TGTGCCAGCAAGCCGGACTTACAGGGTAGCCAGTACCAAGAGACCCAGTACTTC. Amino acid sequence: CASKPDLQGSQYQETQYF.

This clonotype came up many times. This chain uses TRBV9 with TRBJ1-2; no clear D gene. Germline CDR1 is SGDLS and CDR2 is YYNGEE. Trimming stripped 3 bases from V and 4 bases from J, with 7 bases between. This CDR3 is built from 12 residues. CDR3 sequence: CASSAQSYGYTF. Written as DNA, the CDR3 is TGTGCCAGCAGCGCGCAGAGCTATGGCTACACCTTC.

This chain connects TRBV7-8 to TRBJ2-1; TRBD2 matches 7 bases. With 2 bases clipped from V and 1 base from J, the junction kept 17 bases outside the gene matches. This CDR3 region has 20 residues. Germline V gene lookup returns CDR1 SGHVS and CDR2 FQNEAQ. CDR3 amino acids: CASSLHPRGRALGSYNEQFF. The DNA of the CDR3 is TGTGCCAGCAGCTTACATCCCCGAGGGAGGGCCTTGGGGTCCTACAATGAGCAGTTCTTC.

The V and J genes are TRBV5-1 and TRBJ2-1, with 7 bases lining up with TRBD2. This CDR3 has 14 residues. Trimming removed 3 bases from V and 5 bases from J; junction bases left unmatched: 5. The V gene's germline CDR1 is SGHRS and CDR2 YFSETQ. The CDR3 is CASSSGRGNNEQFF. CDR3 nucleotide sequence: TGCGCCAGCAGCTCGGGGCGGGGGAACAATGAGCAGTTCTTC.

As for this clonotype: Since a much larger clone is just one base distant, this may be a read error. This rearrangement joins TRBV4-3 to TRBJ2-3; D might be TRBD2 (6 bases). V dropped 0 bases and J dropped 4 bases, with 14 bases sitting between them. Germline lookup yields CDR1 LGHNA and CDR2 YSLEER. This CDR3 spans 16 amino acids. CDR3 amino acids: CASSQDMRGRADTQYF. The DNA of the CDR3 is TGCGCCAGCAGCCAAGATATGCGGGGTCGCGCAGATACGCAGTATTTT.

This clonotype has only a few counts. The V and J genes are TRBV7-2 and TRBJ2-2; D is possibly TRBD2 (6 bases). CDR1 and CDR2 from the germline V gene are SGHTA and FQGNSA. V was pared by 5 bases and J by 0 bases, with 10 bases between. The CDR3 has 15 amino acids. Here the CDR3 DNA reads TGTGCCAGCAGCGCAGGGACTTCGAACACCGGGGAGCTGTTTTTT. Protein: CASSAGTSNTGELFF.

This chain links TRBV3-1 with TRBJ2-1, with D tentatively TRBD2 (6 bases). V was trimmed by 4 bases and J by 10 bases, leaving 17 bases between them. From germline, CDR1 is LGHDT and CDR2 YNNKEL (reference sequence). The CDR3 runs to 14 residues. CDR3 amino acids: CASSPWRGLGEQFF. As DNA, the CDR3 is TGTGCCAGCAGCCCCTGGAGGGGATTGGGGGAGCAGTTCTTC.

The rearrangement joins TRBV24-1 to TRBJ1-2; 7 bases line up with TRBD1. This CDR3 is 12 amino acids long. Losses at the gene ends were 5 bases for V and 9 bases for J; bases not matched to a gene: 5. Germline V gene lookup returns CDR1 KGHDR and CDR2 SFDVKD. The CDR3 sequence is CATSAGQASYTF. CDR3 in DNA: TGTGCCACCAGTGCTGGACAGGCAAGCTACACCTTC.

This clonotype was counted only a few times. The rearrangement uses TRBV20-1 and TRBJ1-1, with D perhaps matching TRBD1 (5 bases). The CDR3 runs 17 residues. The germline CDR1 and CDR2 sequences are DFQATT and SNEGSKA (reference sequence). Trimming cost V 1 base and J 1 base, with 19 bases left between them. The CDR3 sequence is CSARVQGYRSGNTEAFF. The CDR3, as DNA: TGCAGTGCTAGAGTTCAGGGTTACCGGTCGGGGAACACTGAAGCTTTCTTT.

This clonotype was counted between two and nine times. The rearrangement uses TRBV18 and TRBJ2-7; a possible D gene is TRBD1 (5 bases). This CDR3 has 13 residues. V gave up 6 bases and J gave up 6 bases, with 15 bases separating them. Germline V gene lookup returns CDR1 KGHSH and CDR2 LQKENI. The CDR3 loop reads CASSQGHQGEQYF. CDR3 sequence (DNA): TGTGCCAGCTCGCAGGGCCACCAAGGCGAGCAGTACTTC.

The CDR3 DNA reads as TGTGCCAGCAGTTCAGGACAGGGTACCCCCCGGGGGGAGACCCAGTACTTC. Its translation is CASSSGQGTPRGETQYF. The chain links TRBV6-5 to TRBJ2-7; 8 bases map to TRBD1. The tail of the sequence fits TRBJ2-5 better, so the J call may be wrong. Looked up from germline, CDR1 is MNHEY and CDR2 is SVGAGI. CDR3 size: 17 residues.

This clonotype was picked up many times. The chain couples TRBV5-1 to TRBJ2-7; 8 bases match TRBD1. Germline trimming cut 3 bases from V and 0 bases from J; bases unmatched to any gene: 5. The CDR3 spans 15 residues. CDR1 and CDR2 (germline): SGHRS, YFSETQ. CDR3 sequence reads: CASSSRQGSSYEQYF. The CDR3 region has the DNA TGCGCCAGCAGCTCCAGACAGGGGAGCTCCTACGAGCAGTACTTC. The whole variable domain, remainder taken from reference TRBV5-1 and TRBJ2-7, is KAGVTQTPRYLIKTRGQQVTLSCSPISGHRSVSWYQQTPGQGLQFLFEYFSETQRNKGNFPGRFSGRQFSNSRSEMNVSTLELGDSALYLCASSSRQGSSYEQYFGPGTRLTVT.

This clonotype was seen repeatedly, ten times or more. One end of the junction does not line up with germline, which may come from a read error. The rearrangement uses TRBV28 and TRBJ2-3; no clear D gene. CDR1 and CDR2 (germline): MDHEN, SYDVKM. The CDR3 extends over 12 amino acids. The DNA of the CDR3 is TGCGCCAGCAGGCTTAGCACAGATACGCAGTATTTT. It translates to CASRLSTDTQYF.

There are a few counts of this clonotype. The chain uses TRBV28 and TRBJ2-1; 9 bases fit TRBD2. In germline, CDR1 is MDHEN, CDR2 SYDVKM. V shed 4 bases, J shed 1 base, and the junction held 5 bases outside the gene matches. This CDR3 has 16 residues. The CDR3 DNA sequence: TGTGCCAGCAGTTCGAGAGCGGGAGGTTCCTACAATGAGCAGTTCTTC. Amino acid sequence: CASSSRAGGSYNEQFF. Variable domain in full (rest from reference TRBV28 and TRBJ2-1): DVKVTQSSRYLVKRTGEKVFLECVQDMDHENMFWYRQDPGLGLRLIYFSYDVKMKEKGDIPEGYSVSREKKERFSLILESASTNQTSMYLCASSSRAGGSYNEQFFGPGTRLTVL.

This clonotype was picked up a small number of times. The chain uses TRBV4-3 and TRBJ2-1, with 11 bases aligning to TRBD2. The CDR3 runs 19 residues. Germline CDR1 is LGHNA and CDR2 is YSLEER. V trimming: 4 bases; J trimming: 3 bases; junction bases outside the gene matches: 14. DNA of the CDR3: TGCGCCAGCAGCCCGAACGTCCCGGGACTAGCGGTAGTCTACAATGAGCAGTTCTTC. Amino acid sequence: CASSPNVPGLAVVYNEQFF.

This clonotype was seen a handful of times. The chain links TRBV20-1 to TRBJ2-3; D is unclear. The germline gives CDR1 DFQATT, CDR2 SNEGSKA (reference sequence). Deletions cut 3 bases from V and 3 bases from J, with 13 bases between. The CDR3 runs to 14 residues. The CDR3 protein is CSARFVGGTDTQYF. The CDR3 DNA is TGCAGTGCTAGGTTTGTTGGTGGTACAGATACGCAGTATTTT.

The chain links TRBV6-4 to TRBJ1-2, with 7 positions matching TRBD1. Trimming cost V 0 bases and J 7 bases; bases outside gene matches: 14. Germline values: CDR1 MRHNA, CDR2 SNTAGT. There are 17 residues in the CDR3. The CDR3 protein is CASSDSINGQGGSGYTF. CDR3 coding DNA: TGTGCCAGCAGTGACTCGATAAATGGGCAGGGGGGATCTGGCTACACCTTC.

Notes on this clonotype: This may be a read error, as it is one base from a much larger clone. The J gene is TRBJ2-1, the V gene TRBV28; TRBD2 agrees at 8 bases. Germline CDR1 and CDR2: MDHEN and SYDVKM. CDR3 length: 16 residues. The junction had 13 bases not matched to a gene; V was cut back by 2 bases and J by 10 bases. CDR3 DNA sequence: TGTGCCAGCAGTTTACAGGGACGAGCGGGAGCCGGGGAGCAGTTCTTC. Protein sequence: CASSLQGRAGAGEQFF.